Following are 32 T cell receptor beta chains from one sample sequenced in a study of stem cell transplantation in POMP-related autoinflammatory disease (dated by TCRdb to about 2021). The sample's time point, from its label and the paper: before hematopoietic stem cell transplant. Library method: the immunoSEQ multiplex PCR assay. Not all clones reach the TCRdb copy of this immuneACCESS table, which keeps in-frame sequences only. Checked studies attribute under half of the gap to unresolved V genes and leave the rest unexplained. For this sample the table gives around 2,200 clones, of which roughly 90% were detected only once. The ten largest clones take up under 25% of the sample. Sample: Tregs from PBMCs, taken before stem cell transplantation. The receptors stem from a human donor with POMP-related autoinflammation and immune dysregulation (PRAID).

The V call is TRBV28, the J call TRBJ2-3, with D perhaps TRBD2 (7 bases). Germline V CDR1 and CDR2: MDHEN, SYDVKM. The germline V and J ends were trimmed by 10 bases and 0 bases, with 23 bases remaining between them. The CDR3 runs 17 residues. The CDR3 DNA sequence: TGTGCCACCGCCACCCATCGGCGGGGGCCTAGCACAGATACGCAGTATTTT. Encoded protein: CATATHRRGPSTDTQYF.

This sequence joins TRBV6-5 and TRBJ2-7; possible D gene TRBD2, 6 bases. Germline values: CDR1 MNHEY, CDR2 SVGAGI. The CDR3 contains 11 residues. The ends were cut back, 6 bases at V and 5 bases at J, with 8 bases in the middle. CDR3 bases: TGTGCCAGCAGCACGGGGGACGAGCAGTACTTC. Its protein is CASSTGDEQYF.

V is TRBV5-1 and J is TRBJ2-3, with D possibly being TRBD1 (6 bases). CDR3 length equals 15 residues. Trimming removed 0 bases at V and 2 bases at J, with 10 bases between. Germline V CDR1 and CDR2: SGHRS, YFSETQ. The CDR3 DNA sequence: TGCGCCAGCAGCTTGGTAGGGGGATTCACAGATACGCAGTATTTT. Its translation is CASSLVGGFTDTQYF.

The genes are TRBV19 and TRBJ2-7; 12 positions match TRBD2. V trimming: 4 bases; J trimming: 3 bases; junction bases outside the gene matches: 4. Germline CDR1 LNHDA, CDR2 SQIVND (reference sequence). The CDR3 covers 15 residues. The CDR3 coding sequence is TGTGCCAGTAGTACAACTAGCGGGGGGATCTACGAGCAGTACTTC. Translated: CASSTTSGGIYEQYF.

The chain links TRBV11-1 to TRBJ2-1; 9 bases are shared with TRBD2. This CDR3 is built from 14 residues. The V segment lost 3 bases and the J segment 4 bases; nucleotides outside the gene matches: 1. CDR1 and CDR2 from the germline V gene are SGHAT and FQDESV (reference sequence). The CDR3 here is CASSFLAGYNEQFF. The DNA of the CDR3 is TGTGCCAGCAGCTTCCTAGCGGGGTACAATGAGCAGTTCTTC.

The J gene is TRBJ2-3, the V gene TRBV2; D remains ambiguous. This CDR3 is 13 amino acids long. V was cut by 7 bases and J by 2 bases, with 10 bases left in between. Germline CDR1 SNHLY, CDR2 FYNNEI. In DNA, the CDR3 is TGTGCCAGCACTAACAGCTACACAGATACGCAGTATTTT. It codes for CASTNSYTDTQYF. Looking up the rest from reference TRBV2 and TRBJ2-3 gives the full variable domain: EPEVTQTPSHQVTQMGQEVILRCVPISNHLYFYWYRQILGQKVEFLVSFYNNEISEKSEIFDDQFSVERPDGSNFTLKIRSTKLEDSAMYFCASTNSYTDTQYFGPGTRLTVL.

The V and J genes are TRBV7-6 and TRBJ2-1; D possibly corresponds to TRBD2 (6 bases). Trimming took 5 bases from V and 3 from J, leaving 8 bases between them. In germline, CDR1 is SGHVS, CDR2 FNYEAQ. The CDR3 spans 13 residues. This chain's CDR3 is CASSGDFYNEQFF. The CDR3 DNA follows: TGTGCCAGCAGCGGGGACTTCTACAATGAGCAGTTCTTC.

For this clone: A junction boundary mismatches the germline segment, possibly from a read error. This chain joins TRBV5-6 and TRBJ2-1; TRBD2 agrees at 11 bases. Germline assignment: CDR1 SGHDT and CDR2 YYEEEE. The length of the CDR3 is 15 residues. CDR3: CASSLGLAGSPILIF. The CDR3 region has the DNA TGTGCCAGCAGCTTGGGACTAGCGGGGAGCCCTATTTTGATCTTC.

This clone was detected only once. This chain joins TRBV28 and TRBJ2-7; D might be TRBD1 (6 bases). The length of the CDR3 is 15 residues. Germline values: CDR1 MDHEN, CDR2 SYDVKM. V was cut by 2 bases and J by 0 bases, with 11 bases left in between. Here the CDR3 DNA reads TGTGCCAGCAGTTTAGCCGGGACATTCTCCTACGAGCAGTACTTC. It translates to CASSLAGTFSYEQYF.

For the CDR3, the DNA is TGCGCCAGCAGCCAAGATTCATATCGGACGAGAGAGGGAGGGAGCACCTACGAGCAGTACTTC. Translated, it gives CASSQDSYRTREGGSTYEQYF. The chain carries TRBV4-1 and TRBJ2-7; TRBD2 aligns across 7 bases. CDR1 is MGHRA and CDR2 is YSYEKL in the germline V gene. Trimming at V came to 0 bases and at J to 2 bases, leaving 22 bases not matched to a gene. There are 21 residues in the CDR3.

The CDR3: CASSLEGIGVGTGELFF. CDR3 nucleotide sequence: TGTGCCAGCAGCCTGGAGGGGATCGGGGTAGGCACCGGGGAGCTGTTTTTT. The V gene is TRBV4-2, the J gene TRBJ2-2, with a weak D call TRBD2 (6 bases). This CDR3 is built from 17 residues. CDR1 and CDR2 (germline): LGHNA, YNFKEQ. Trimming cost V 4 bases and J 4 bases, with 19 bases left between them.

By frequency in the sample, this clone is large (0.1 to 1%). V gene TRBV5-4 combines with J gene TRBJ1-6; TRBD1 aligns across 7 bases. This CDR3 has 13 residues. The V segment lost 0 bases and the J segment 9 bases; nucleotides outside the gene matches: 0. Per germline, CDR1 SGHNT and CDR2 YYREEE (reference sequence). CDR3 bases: TGTGCCAGCAGCTTGGGACAGGGTTCACCCCTCCACTTT. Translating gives CASSLGQGSPLHF.

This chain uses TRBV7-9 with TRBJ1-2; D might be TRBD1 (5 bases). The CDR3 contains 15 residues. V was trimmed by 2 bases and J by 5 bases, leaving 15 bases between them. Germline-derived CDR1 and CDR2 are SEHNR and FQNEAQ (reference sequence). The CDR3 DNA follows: TGTGCCAGCAGCTTAAGTGGGACGGGGTTATATGGCTACACCTTC. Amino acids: CASSLSGTGLYGYTF.

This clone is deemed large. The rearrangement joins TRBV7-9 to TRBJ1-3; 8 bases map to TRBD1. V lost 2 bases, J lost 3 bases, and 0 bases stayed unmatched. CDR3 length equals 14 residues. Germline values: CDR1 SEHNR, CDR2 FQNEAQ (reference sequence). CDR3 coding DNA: TGTGCCAGCAGCTTAACAGGGGGTGGAAACACCATATATTTT. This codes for CASSLTGGGNTIYF.

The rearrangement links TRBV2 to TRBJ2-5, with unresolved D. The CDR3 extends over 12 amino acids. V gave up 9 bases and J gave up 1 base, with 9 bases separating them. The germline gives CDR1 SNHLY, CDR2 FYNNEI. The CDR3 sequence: CARWPVQETQYF. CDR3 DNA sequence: TGTGCCAGGTGGCCGGTCCAAGAGACCCAGTACTTC. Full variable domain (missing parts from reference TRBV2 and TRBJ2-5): EPEVTQTPSHQVTQMGQEVILRCVPISNHLYFYWYRQILGQKVEFLVSFYNNEISEKSEIFDDQFSVERPDGSNFTLKIRSTKLEDSAMYFCARWPVQETQYFGPGTRLLVL.

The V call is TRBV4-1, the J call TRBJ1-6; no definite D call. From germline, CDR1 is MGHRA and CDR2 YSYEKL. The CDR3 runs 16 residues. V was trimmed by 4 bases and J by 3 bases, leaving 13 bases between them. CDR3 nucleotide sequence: TGCGCCAGCAGCCCTTTGACCCAAATCTATAATTCACCCCTCCACTTT. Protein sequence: CASSPLTQIYNSPLHF.

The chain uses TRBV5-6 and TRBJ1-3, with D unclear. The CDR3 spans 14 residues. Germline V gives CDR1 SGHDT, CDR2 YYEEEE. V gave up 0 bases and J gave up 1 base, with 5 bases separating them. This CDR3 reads CASSLVPSGNTIYF. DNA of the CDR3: TGTGCCAGCAGCTTGGTACCTTCTGGAAACACCATATATTTT.

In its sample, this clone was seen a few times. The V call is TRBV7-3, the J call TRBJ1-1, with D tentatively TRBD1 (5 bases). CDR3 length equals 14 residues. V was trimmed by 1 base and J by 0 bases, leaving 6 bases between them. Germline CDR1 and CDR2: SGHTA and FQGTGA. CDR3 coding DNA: TGTGCCAGCAGCTTAAGCAGGGTGAACACTGAAGCTTTCTTT. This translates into CASSLSRVNTEAFF.

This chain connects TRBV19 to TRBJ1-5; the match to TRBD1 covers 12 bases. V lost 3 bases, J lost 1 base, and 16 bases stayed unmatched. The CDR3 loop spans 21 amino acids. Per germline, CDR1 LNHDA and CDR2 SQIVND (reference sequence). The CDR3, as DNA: TGTGCCAGTAGTATCTTTAGGGGGACAGGGGGCTTTTTGGGAAGCAATCAGCCCCAGCATTTT. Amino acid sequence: CASSIFRGTGGFLGSNQPQHF.

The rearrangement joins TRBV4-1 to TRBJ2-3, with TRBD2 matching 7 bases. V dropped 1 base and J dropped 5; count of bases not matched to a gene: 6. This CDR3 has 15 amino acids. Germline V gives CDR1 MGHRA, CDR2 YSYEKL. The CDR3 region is CASSQGTGGRDTQYF. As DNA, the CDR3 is TGCGCCAGCAGCCAAGGGACGGGGGGTCGAGATACGCAGTATTTT.

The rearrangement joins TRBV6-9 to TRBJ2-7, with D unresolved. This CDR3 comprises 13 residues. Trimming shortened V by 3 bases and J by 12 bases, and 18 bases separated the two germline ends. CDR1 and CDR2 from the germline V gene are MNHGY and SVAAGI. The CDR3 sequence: CASSYHLQADWYF. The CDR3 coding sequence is TGTGCCAGCAGTTACCACCTTCAAGCAGACTGGTACTTC.

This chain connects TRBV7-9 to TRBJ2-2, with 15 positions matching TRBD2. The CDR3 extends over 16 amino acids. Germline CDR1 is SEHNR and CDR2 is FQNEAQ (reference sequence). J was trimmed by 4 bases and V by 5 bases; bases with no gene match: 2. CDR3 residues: CASSGLAGGPTGELFF. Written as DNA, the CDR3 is TGTGCCAGCAGCGGACTAGCGGGGGGGCCCACCGGGGAGCTGTTTTTT. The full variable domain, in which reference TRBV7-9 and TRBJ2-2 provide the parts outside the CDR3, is DTGVSQNPRHKITKRGQNVTFRCDPISEHNRLYWYRQTLGQGPEFLTYFQNEAQLEKSRLLSDRFSAERPKGSFSTLEIQRTEQGDSAMYLCASSGLAGGPTGELFFGEGSRLTVL.

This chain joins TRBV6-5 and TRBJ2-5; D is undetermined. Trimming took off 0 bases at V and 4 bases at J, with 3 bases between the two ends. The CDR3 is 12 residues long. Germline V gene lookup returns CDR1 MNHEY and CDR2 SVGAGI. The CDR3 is CASSYSGETQYF. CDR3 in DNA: TGTGCCAGCAGTTACTCGGGAGAGACCCAGTACTTC.

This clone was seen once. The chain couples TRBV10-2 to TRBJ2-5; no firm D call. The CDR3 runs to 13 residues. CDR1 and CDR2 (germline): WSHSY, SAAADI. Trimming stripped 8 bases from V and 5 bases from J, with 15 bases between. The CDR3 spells CASRESPRETQYF. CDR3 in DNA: TGCGCCAGCCGAGAATCCCCCCGGGAGACCCAGTACTTC.

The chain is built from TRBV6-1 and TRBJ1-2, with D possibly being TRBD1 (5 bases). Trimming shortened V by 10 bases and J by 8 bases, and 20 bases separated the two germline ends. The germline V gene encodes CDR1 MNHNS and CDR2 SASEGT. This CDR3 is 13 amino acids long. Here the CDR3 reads CATRWGGWDGYTF. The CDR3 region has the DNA TGTGCCACTAGATGGGGGGGATGGGACGGCTACACCTTC.

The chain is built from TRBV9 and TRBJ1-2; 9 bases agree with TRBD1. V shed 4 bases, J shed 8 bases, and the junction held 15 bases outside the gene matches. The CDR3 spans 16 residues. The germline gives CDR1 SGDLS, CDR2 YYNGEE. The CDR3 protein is CASSTRTGGSSWGYTF. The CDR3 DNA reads TGTGCCAGCAGCACCAGAACAGGGGGCTCATCGTGGGGCTACACCTTC.

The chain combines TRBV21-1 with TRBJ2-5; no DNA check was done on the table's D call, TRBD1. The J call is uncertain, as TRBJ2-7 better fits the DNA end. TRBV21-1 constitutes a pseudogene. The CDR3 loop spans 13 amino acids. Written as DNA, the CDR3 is TGTGCCAGTTTACAGGGACCTCCCTACGAGCAGTACTTC. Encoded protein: CASLQGPPYEQYF.

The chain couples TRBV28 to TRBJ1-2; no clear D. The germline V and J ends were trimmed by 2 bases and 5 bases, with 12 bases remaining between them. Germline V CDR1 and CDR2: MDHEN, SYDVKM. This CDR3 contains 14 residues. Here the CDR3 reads CASSLGGMGYGYTF. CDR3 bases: TGTGCCAGCAGTTTAGGAGGGATGGGGTATGGCTACACCTTC.

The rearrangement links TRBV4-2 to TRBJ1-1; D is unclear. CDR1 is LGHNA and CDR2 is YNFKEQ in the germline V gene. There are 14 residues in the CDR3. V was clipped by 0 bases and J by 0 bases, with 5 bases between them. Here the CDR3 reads CASSQDWLNTEAFF. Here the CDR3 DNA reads TGTGCCAGCAGCCAAGATTGGCTGAACACTGAAGCTTTCTTT.

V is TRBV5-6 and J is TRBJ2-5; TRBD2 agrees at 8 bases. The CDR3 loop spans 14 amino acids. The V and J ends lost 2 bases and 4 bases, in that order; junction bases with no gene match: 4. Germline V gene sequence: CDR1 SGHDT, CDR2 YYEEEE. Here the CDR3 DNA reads TGTGCCAGCAGCTTACTAGCGGCGGGAGAGACCCAGTACTTC. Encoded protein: CASSLLAAGETQYF. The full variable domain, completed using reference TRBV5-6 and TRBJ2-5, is DAGVTQSPTHLIKTRGQQVTLRCSPKSGHDTVSWYQQALGQGPQFIFQYYEEEERQRGNFPDRFSGHQFPNYSSELNVNALLLGDSALYLCASSLLAAGETQYFGPGTRLLVL.

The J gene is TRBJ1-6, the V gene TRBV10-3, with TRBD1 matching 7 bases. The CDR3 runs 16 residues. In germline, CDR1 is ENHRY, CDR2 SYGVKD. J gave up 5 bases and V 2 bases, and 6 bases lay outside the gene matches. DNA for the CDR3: TGTGCCATCAGTGAGGCGGGGACAGTTAATAATTCACCCCTCCACTTT. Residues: CAISEAGTVNNSPLHF.

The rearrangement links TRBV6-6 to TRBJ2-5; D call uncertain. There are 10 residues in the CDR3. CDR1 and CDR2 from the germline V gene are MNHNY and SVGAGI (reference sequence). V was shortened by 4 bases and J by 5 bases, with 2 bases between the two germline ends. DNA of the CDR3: TGTGCCAGCAGTTCGGAGACCCAGTACTTC. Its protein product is CASSSETQYF.